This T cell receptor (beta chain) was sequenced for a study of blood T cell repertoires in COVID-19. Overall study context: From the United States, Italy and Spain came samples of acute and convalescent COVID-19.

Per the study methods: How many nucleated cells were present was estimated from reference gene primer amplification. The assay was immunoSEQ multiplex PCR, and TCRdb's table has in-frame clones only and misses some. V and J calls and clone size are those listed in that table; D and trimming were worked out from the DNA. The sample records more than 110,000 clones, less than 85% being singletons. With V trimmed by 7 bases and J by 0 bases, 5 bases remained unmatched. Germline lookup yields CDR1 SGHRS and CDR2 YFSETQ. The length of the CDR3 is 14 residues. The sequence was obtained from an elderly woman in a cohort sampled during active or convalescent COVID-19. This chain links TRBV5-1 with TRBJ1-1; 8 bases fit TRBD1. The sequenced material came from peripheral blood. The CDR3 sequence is CASGQGPMNTEAFF. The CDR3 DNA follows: TGCGCCAGCGGACAGGGCCCTATGAACACTGAAGCTTTCTTT. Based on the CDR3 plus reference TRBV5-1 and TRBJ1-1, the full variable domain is KAGVTQTPRYLIKTRGQQVTLSCSPISGHRSVSWYQQTPGQGLQFLFEYFSETQRNKGNFPGRFSGRQFSNSRSEMNVSTLELGDSALYLCASGQGPMNTEAFFGQGTRLTVV.